Given below is one T cell receptor beta chain in context. Its antigen is unknown. No much larger clonotype is one base removed from it; base qualities were not supplied. The entire isolated RNA was reverse transcribed using the High Capacity cDNA Reverse Transcription Kit, and thus expressed TCRB transcripts were sequenced. Naive, central memory and regulatory T cell samples underwent deep immunoSEQ sequencing, averaging around 3.7 million total reads per sample. Sorted cells were lysed in RLT buffer and RNA was extracted with DNase-treated RNeasy Micro or Mini kits, depending on cell number. To prevent cross-contamination, each cell subset was processed individually, whereas patient and healthy donor samples were processed jointly. TCRB sequences were amplified from cDNA with the immunoSEQ multiplex PCR, producing 87-bp fragments spanning the CDR3 region. The amplicons were sequenced using the Illumina HiSeq platform. Per the authors' processing: Synthetic template baselines were used to correct PCR bias computationally, reads within Hamming distance 2 were collapsed, and singletons that could not be merged were discarded. By aligning reads against IMGT, V, D and J genes, CDR3 length, and insertions or deletions at six rearrangement sites were assigned. Within each subset, clonotype counts were normalized to the number of sorted cells before true diversity and Gini coefficients were calculated with the tcR R package. Repertoire sharing was quantified using the overlap coefficient calculated on TCRB nucleotide sequences. As a proxy for the pre-selection repertoire, out-of-frame TCRB sequences from naive cells were analyzed. TCRdb re-hosts the immuneACCESS table, in-frame sequences only. Its copies lack some clones; in the studies checked, an unresolved V gene accounts for under half of them, and the cause for the rest is not known. V and J calls and clone size are copied from that table; D and trimming were computed from the DNA. The sample data list 640,000 or so clones, and around an eighth of these were observed just once. Jointly, the top ten make up roughly 0.022% of the sample.

Each donor gave one peripheral blood draw, averaging approximately 0.12 L, which was collected into heparinised tubes. Naive, central memory, regulatory and stem cell-like memory CD4+ T cells were sorted on a BD FACSAria II using a panel including CD45RO, CCR7, CD25, CD127, CD95 and CD27. Every sorted population had a purity above 95%. PBMCs were separated immediately by Lymphoprep density gradient centrifugation and were stained directly, without being cultured. So that batch effects would be minimized, each experiment stained and sorted samples in pairs, pairing one healthy donor with one patient. Its CDR3 holds 14 amino acids, cysteine through phenylalanine. The entry retains the CDR3 DNA only, 42 bases that are in frame from base 1. Trimming removed 4 bases from V and 8 bases from J, leaving 15 bases between the germline ends. Via the germline V gene (reference sequence), CDR1 is GTSNPN and CDR2 SVGIG.

This sample was included in a study of beta chain features in type 1 diabetes (dated by TCRdb to 2017 to 2018). Regarding the study in general: No differences in mean age, gender distribution, total cell number or subset yield were found between patients and healthy donors. A total of approximately 99,000,000 sorted cells were examined across all samples, and RNA yield correlated strongly with the number of cells per subset. In the study, TCRB repertoires of sorted circulating CD4+ T cell subsets from recently diagnosed type 1 diabetes patients were compared with those of matched healthy donors. Whereas all 30 or so donors provided naive and central memory subsets, regulatory and stem cell-like memory subsets were isolated from just 8 patients and about eight healthy donors. The full study reports these points: Patients with type 1 diabetes made fewer insertions and deleted more nucleotides at VDJ recombination sites, implying thymic rearrangement abnormalities. Because cDNA rather than genomic DNA was sequenced, highly expressing activated cells could have been over-represented, although no difference in activation and CD3 levels was found between groups. Only small numbers of individuals were included in the HLA sub-analyses, which left unresolved whether HLA type had any influence on TCRB rearrangement. Shorter templates might be favored by PCR, yet because patient and control samples were amplified and corrected together, any such skew would affect both groups equally. The naive, central memory and regulatory TCRB repertoires appeared to resemble one another more closely among patients than among healthy donors. A moderate but significant shortening of TCRB CDR3 length was observed in type 1 diabetes patients in all four CD4+ subsets.

Sequenced sample: naive CD4+ T cells from blood. This sample's cell subset or site label indicates: true naive CD4+ T cells. This receptor was taken from a man aged 18 to 35 with type 1 diabetes. The rearranged segments are TRBV30 and TRBJ1-6, with a weak D call of TRBD1 (6 bases match). In nucleotide form, the sequence is TGTGCCTGGAACAGGGACGTCGTAGATTCACCCCTCCACTTT. Its protein reads: CAWNRDVVDSPLHF.